The rows below give T cell receptor beta chains drawn from one sample of a study of blood T cell repertoires in COVID-19. The method was immunoSEQ multiplex PCR; TCRdb's version includes in-frame clones alone and lacks a portion of them. Found here are 120,000 to 150,000 clones, more than 75% of them singletons; the top ten hold roughly 4.5%. Specimen: peripheral blood. The origin of the receptors is a human donor in a cohort sampled during active COVID-19. Each CDR3 is given with its conserved first and last residue. The order of the fields is clone size, D gene, J gene, V gene, CDR3 length, CDR3 DNA, CDR3 protein. The D gene is left open where the match is weak. Not all rows give a size; the values are once, few, many and, for expanded clones, a class.

abundance: -; d_gene: TRBD1; j_gene: TRBJ1-1; v_gene: TRBV4-2; len: 18; CDR3nt: TGTGCCAGCAGCCAAGTTCCGACAGGGGAGAGACTCGTCACTGAAGCTTTCTTT; CDR3aa: CASSQVPTGERLVTEAFF
abundance: -; d_gene: -; j_gene: TRBJ2-5; v_gene: TRBV5-5; len: 15; CDR3nt: TGTGCCAGCAGCTTGGAGACTAGGCCCACAGAGACCCAGTACTTC; CDR3aa: CASSLETRPTETQYF
abundance: -; d_gene: TRBD1; j_gene: TRBJ1-1; v_gene: TRBV29-1; len: 13; CDR3nt: TGCAGCGGTGAAACAGGGGCGAACACTGAAGCTTTCTTT; CDR3aa: CSGETGANTEAFF
abundance: once; d_gene: TRBD1; j_gene: TRBJ2-3; v_gene: TRBV24-1; len: 15; CDR3nt: TGTGCCACCAGTGACCGGACAGGGCCGGGAGATACGCAGTATTTT; CDR3aa: CATSDRTGPGDTQYF
abundance: -; d_gene: TRBD1; j_gene: TRBJ1-1; v_gene: TRBV6-5; len: 15; CDR3nt: TGTGCCAGCAGAGGACTCGTCAGGGGGCGGACTGAAGCTTTCTTT; CDR3aa: CASRGLVRGRTEAFF
abundance: -; d_gene: TRBD1; j_gene: TRBJ1-5; v_gene: TRBV28; len: 13; CDR3nt: TGTGCCAGCAGATCGACAGGGGTTCAGCCCCAGCATTTT; CDR3aa: CASRSTGVQPQHF
abundance: -; d_gene: -; j_gene: TRBJ2-7; v_gene: TRBV27; len: 15; CDR3nt: TGTGCCAGCAGTCCCTGGGGCAGGGACTCCTACGAGCAGTACTTC; CDR3aa: CASSPWGRDSYEQYF
abundance: -; d_gene: TRBD1; j_gene: TRBJ1-2; v_gene: TRBV28; len: 15; CDR3nt: TGTGCCAGCAGTCCTACGACAGGGGGGGAATATGGCTACACCTTC; CDR3aa: CASSPTTGGEYGYTF
abundance: once; d_gene: TRBD1; j_gene: TRBJ1-5; v_gene: TRBV11-1; len: 14; CDR3nt: TGTGCCAGCAGCCACAGGGGCGGCAATCAGCCCCAGCATTTT; CDR3aa: CASSHRGGNQPQHF
abundance: -; d_gene: -; j_gene: TRBJ2-1; v_gene: TRBV6-5; len: 16; CDR3nt: TGTGCCAGCAGTTACTCGATGACTAGTGAGGGCAATGAGCAGTTCTTC; CDR3aa: CASSYSMTSEGNEQFF
abundance: -; d_gene: -; j_gene: TRBJ1-4; v_gene: TRBV6-5; len: 12; CDR3nt: TGTGCCAGCAGGTGGCAAAATGAAAAACTGTTTTTT; CDR3aa: CASRWQNEKLFF
abundance: -; d_gene: TRBD2; j_gene: TRBJ2-3; v_gene: TRBV10-2; len: 15; CDR3nt: TGCGCCAGCAGTGACCAGCGGGGGCACGCAGATACGCAGTATTTT; CDR3aa: CASSDQRGHADTQYF
abundance: -; d_gene: TRBD1; j_gene: TRBJ1-6; v_gene: TRBV5-1; len: 16; CDR3nt: TGCGCCAGCAGCCTGGGGACAGGGCCAGATAATTCACCCCTCCACTTT; CDR3aa: CASSLGTGPDNSPLHF
abundance: -; d_gene: TRBD2; j_gene: TRBJ2-1; v_gene: TRBV3-1/TRBV3-2; len: 15; CDR3nt: TGTGCCAGCAGCCAAGATTGGGGAGGGGAGGATGAGCAGTTCTTC; CDR3aa: CASSQDWGGEDEQFF
abundance: -; d_gene: -; j_gene: TRBJ2-1; v_gene: TRBV29-1; len: 15; CDR3nt: TGCAGCGTTGAAGATAGGGGGGGAACGGTCAATGAGCAGTTCTTC; CDR3aa: CSVEDRGGTVNEQFF
abundance: once; d_gene: TRBD1; j_gene: TRBJ1-5; v_gene: TRBV7-2; len: 15; CDR3nt: TGTGCCAGCAGCTTAGCGGGCACAGGGGGTCAGCCCCAGCATTTT; CDR3aa: CASSLAGTGGQPQHF
abundance: -; d_gene: TRBD1; j_gene: TRBJ1-4; v_gene: TRBV10-3; len: 16; CDR3nt: TGTGCCATCAGTGAGTCAATGGGACAGGGACAAGAAAAACTGTTTTTT; CDR3aa: CAISESMGQGQEKLFF
abundance: -; d_gene: TRBD1; j_gene: TRBJ1-3; v_gene: TRBV28; len: 16; CDR3nt: TGTGCCAGCAGTCCGGGACAGGGGTTCTCTGGAAACACCATATATTTT; CDR3aa: CASSPGQGFSGNTIYF
abundance: -; d_gene: TRBD2; j_gene: TRBJ2-3; v_gene: TRBV3-1/TRBV3-2; len: 15; CDR3nt: TGTGCCAGCAGCCAGTTTAGCGGGAGCACAGATACGCAGTATTTT; CDR3aa: CASSQFSGSTDTQYF
abundance: -; d_gene: TRBD2; j_gene: TRBJ2-1; v_gene: TRBV5-1; len: 16; CDR3nt: TGCGCCAGCAGCTTGGTTACGGCGGGGGGAAGTAATGAGCAGTTCTTC; CDR3aa: CASSLVTAGGSNEQFF
abundance: -; d_gene: -; j_gene: TRBJ2-1; v_gene: TRBV4-1; len: 16; CDR3nt: TGCGCCAGCAGCCAAGAAGAGGACAGCGGGAACGTTGAGCAGTTCTTC; CDR3aa: CASSQEEDSGNVEQFF
abundance: -; d_gene: -; j_gene: TRBJ1-1; v_gene: TRBV30; len: 12; CDR3nt: TGTGCCTGGTCCCCCGGACATGCTGAAGCTTTCTTT; CDR3aa: CAWSPGHAEAFF
abundance: few; d_gene: -; j_gene: TRBJ1-6; v_gene: TRBV29-1; len: 13; CDR3nt: TGCAGCGTTCGACAGACAGATAATTCACCCCTCCACTTT; CDR3aa: CSVRQTDNSPLHF
abundance: -; d_gene: TRBD1; j_gene: TRBJ2-7; v_gene: TRBV5-1; len: 15; CDR3nt: TGCGCCAGCAGCCCACGGACAGGGACCTCCTACGAGCAGTACTTC; CDR3aa: CASSPRTGTSYEQYF
abundance: -; d_gene: -; j_gene: TRBJ1-1; v_gene: TRBV7-3; len: 16; CDR3nt: TGTGCCAGCAGCTTAACATTTTCTCACTTGAACACTGAAGCTTTCTTT; CDR3aa: CASSLTFSHLNTEAFF
abundance: once; d_gene: -; j_gene: TRBJ2-5; v_gene: TRBV7-9; len: 14; CDR3nt: TGTGCCAGCAGCTTAGGACTAGATCAAGAGACCCAGTACTTC; CDR3aa: CASSLGLDQETQYF
abundance: few; d_gene: -; j_gene: TRBJ1-1; v_gene: TRBV5-1; len: 13; CDR3nt: TGCGCCAGCAGCTTCACAACGAACACTGAAGCTTTCTTT; CDR3aa: CASSFTTNTEAFF
abundance: -; d_gene: TRBD1; j_gene: TRBJ2-3; v_gene: TRBV11-2; len: 16; CDR3nt: TGTGCCAGCAGCTTAAGCTCAGGGGGAAGCACAGATACGCAGTATTTT; CDR3aa: CASSLSSGGSTDTQYF
abundance: -; d_gene: TRBD1; j_gene: TRBJ1-3; v_gene: TRBV15; len: 20; CDR3nt: TGTGCCACCAGCAGATTTAAACTCAAGCTCTTCAGGGGGACTGGAAACACCATATATTTT; CDR3aa: CATSRFKLKLFRGTGNTIYF
abundance: -; d_gene: TRBD2; j_gene: TRBJ2-2; v_gene: TRBV27; len: 15; CDR3nt: TGTGCCAGCAGTTCGGGGGGGACCCTCACCGGGGAGCTGTTTTTT; CDR3aa: CASSSGGTLTGELFF
abundance: few; d_gene: TRBD2; j_gene: TRBJ2-1; v_gene: TRBV5-6; len: 17; CDR3nt: TGTGCCAGCAGCTTGGTAGGGACTAGCGGGACCTACAATGAGCAGTTCTTC; CDR3aa: CASSLVGTSGTYNEQFF
abundance: -; d_gene: TRBD1; j_gene: TRBJ1-1; v_gene: TRBV28; len: 14; CDR3nt: TGTGCCAGCAAGGGGGCCCCAGTGAACACTGAAGCTTTCTTT; CDR3aa: CASKGAPVNTEAFF
abundance: -; d_gene: TRBD2; j_gene: TRBJ2-1; v_gene: TRBV7-3; len: 18; CDR3nt: TGTGCCAGCAGCCGTGGGGGGGCGGGAGGCCCCTCCTACAATGAGCAGTTCTTC; CDR3aa: CASSRGGAGGPSYNEQFF
abundance: -; d_gene: -; j_gene: TRBJ1-2; v_gene: TRBV3-1/TRBV3-2; len: 15; CDR3nt: TGTGCCAGCAGCCCCCTCAGTGGAGCGTACTATGGCTACACCTTC; CDR3aa: CASSPLSGAYYGYTF
abundance: -; d_gene: TRBD2; j_gene: TRBJ2-5; v_gene: TRBV5-1; len: 16; CDR3nt: TGCGCCAGCAGCTTGGGGGCTAGCGGAGGCGAAGAGACCCAGTACTTC; CDR3aa: CASSLGASGGEETQYF
abundance: -; d_gene: TRBD1; j_gene: TRBJ1-6; v_gene: TRBV7-8; len: 15; CDR3nt: TGTGCCAGCAGCTCTGGACGGGACAGGGGTTCACCCCTCCACTTT; CDR3aa: CASSSGRDRGSPLHF
abundance: -; d_gene: -; j_gene: TRBJ2-2; v_gene: TRBV5-6; len: 14; CDR3nt: TGTGCCAGCAGCTACACAGGGATCACCGGGGAGCTGTTTTTT; CDR3aa: CASSYTGITGELFF
abundance: once; d_gene: -; j_gene: TRBJ1-1; v_gene: TRBV7-9; len: 15; CDR3nt: TGTGCCAGCAGCTTAGGGAAACAGGGGAACACTGAAGCTTTCTTT; CDR3aa: CASSLGKQGNTEAFF
abundance: -; d_gene: TRBD1; j_gene: TRBJ1-2; v_gene: TRBV28; len: 14; CDR3nt: TGTGCCAGCAGTTTGGGACAGCACGACTATGGCTACACCTTC; CDR3aa: CASSLGQHDYGYTF
abundance: -; d_gene: TRBD2; j_gene: TRBJ2-5; v_gene: TRBV4-2; len: 16; CDR3nt: TGTGCCAGCAGCCAAGAGGACGGGGGGGCCTCGGAGACCCAGTACTTC; CDR3aa: CASSQEDGGASETQYF
abundance: -; d_gene: TRBD2; j_gene: TRBJ2-3; v_gene: TRBV9; len: 20; CDR3nt: TGTGCCAGCAGCCAAGGCTGGTTAGCGGGGGGGCTAATGATCACAGATACGCAGTATTTT; CDR3aa: CASSQGWLAGGLMITDTQYF
abundance: few; d_gene: -; j_gene: TRBJ1-2; v_gene: TRBV9; len: 14; CDR3nt: TGTGCCAGCAGCCCCCGTCAGGGTGGCTATGGCTACACCTTC; CDR3aa: CASSPRQGGYGYTF
abundance: -; d_gene: -; j_gene: TRBJ1-2; v_gene: TRBV12-3/TRBV12-4; len: 13; CDR3nt: TGTGCCAGCAGTTTAACCCGTTACACATCTTCAACCTTC; CDR3aa: CASSLTRYTSSTF
abundance: -; d_gene: TRBD2; j_gene: TRBJ2-3; v_gene: TRBV7-9; len: 16; CDR3nt: TGTGCCAGCAGCCAAGGGGCGGGGGGGCCCACAGATACGCAGTATTTT; CDR3aa: CASSQGAGGPTDTQYF
abundance: -; d_gene: -; j_gene: TRBJ1-1; v_gene: TRBV6-5; len: 15; CDR3nt: TGTGCCAGCACTAACACCCAGGACCGCGGGACTGAAGCTTTCTTT; CDR3aa: CASTNTQDRGTEAFF
abundance: -; d_gene: TRBD1; j_gene: TRBJ1-5; v_gene: TRBV9; len: 14; CDR3nt: TGTGCCAGCAGCGTAGGACAGGGGAGTCAGCCCCAGCATTTT; CDR3aa: CASSVGQGSQPQHF
abundance: once; d_gene: TRBD1; j_gene: TRBJ2-1; v_gene: TRBV19; len: 15; CDR3nt: TGTGCCAGTACCGGGACAGGGGGCCCTAGGGGTGAGCAGTTCTTC; CDR3aa: CASTGTGGPRGEQFF
abundance: -; d_gene: TRBD2; j_gene: TRBJ2-7; v_gene: TRBV2; len: 14; CDR3nt: TGTGCCAGCAGACTAGCGGGGGGGCTCTACGAGCAGTACTTC; CDR3aa: CASRLAGGLYEQYF
abundance: once; d_gene: TRBD2; j_gene: TRBJ2-1; v_gene: TRBV5-1; len: 15; CDR3nt: TGCGCCAGCAGCTGGACTAGCGGGTTCGTGAATGAGCAGTTCTTC; CDR3aa: CASSWTSGFVNEQFF